This entry concerns a single T cell receptor (beta chain). What it recognizes is unknown. V lost 6 bases to trimming and J lost 2 bases, with 19 bases between them. The CDR3 consists of 15 residues. Per the germline V gene, CDR1 is SQVTM and CDR2 is ANQGSEA. The data derive from a study of T cell repertoires and Cas9 in healthy adults. The wider study: Characterization of SpCas9-reactive CD4 and CD8 T cells covered multi-effector potency, cytotoxicity and lineage. Findings and caveats of the study: Reportedly, SpCas9-reactive effector T cell proliferation and function were mitigated by SpCas9-reactive Tregs in vitro.

Data came from immunoSEQ multiplex PCR; TCRdb stores just in-frame clones and leaves some out. The profile shows about 20,000 clones, around 90% of them singletons. The receptor was isolated from a human donor in good health. The chain is built from TRBV29-1 and TRBJ1-2, with D possibly being TRBD1 (5 bases). Sequencing was carried out using CD4+ effector T cells (CD127+, CD25-, CD137-, CD154-) from PBMCs; culture status not recorded. The CDR3 protein is CSVILKTGLNYGYTF. The CDR3 region has the DNA TGCAGCGTCATCCTTAAAACAGGACTAAACTATGGCTACACCTTC.